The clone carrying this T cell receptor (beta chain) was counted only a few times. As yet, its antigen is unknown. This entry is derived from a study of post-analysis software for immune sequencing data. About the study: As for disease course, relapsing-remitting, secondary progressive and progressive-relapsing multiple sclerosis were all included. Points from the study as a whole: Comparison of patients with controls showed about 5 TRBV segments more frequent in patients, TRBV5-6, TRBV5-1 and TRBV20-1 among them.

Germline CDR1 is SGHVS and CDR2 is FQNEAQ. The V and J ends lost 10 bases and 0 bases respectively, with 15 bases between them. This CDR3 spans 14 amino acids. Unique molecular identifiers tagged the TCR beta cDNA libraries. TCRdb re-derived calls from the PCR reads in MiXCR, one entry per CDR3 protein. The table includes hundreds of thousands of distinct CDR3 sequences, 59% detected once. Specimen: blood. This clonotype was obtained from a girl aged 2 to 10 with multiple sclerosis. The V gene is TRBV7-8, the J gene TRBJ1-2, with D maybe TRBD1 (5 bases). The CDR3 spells CATTVGTANYGYTF. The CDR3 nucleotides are TGTGCCACCACCGTGGGGACCGCTAACTATGGCTACACCTTC.